Listed here are 30 T cell receptor beta chains from one sample, sequenced in a study of shared clonotypes between healthy human individuals. Produced via immunoSEQ multiplex PCR; TCRdb's table is partial and in-frame only. The table includes 1,400,000 or so clones, about 98.5% detected once. Sequencing input: naive CD4+ T cells sorted from blood. The subset is: CD45RA+ positively selected. The receptors come from a man under 40 in good health.

The chain couples TRBV6-6 to TRBJ1-5; D is ambiguous. There are 16 residues in the CDR3. In germline, CDR1 is MNHNY, CDR2 SVGAGI (reference sequence). Trimming removed 5 bases at V and 6 bases at J, with 20 bases between. In DNA form, the CDR3 reads TGTGCCAGCAGTCGTACCCCAGACGTGCTGAGTCAGCCCCAGCATTTT. Translated, it gives CASSRTPDVLSQPQHF.

The rearrangement joins TRBV7-6 to TRBJ2-7; maybe TRBD2 (6 bases). The length of the CDR3 is 14 residues. Trimming shortened V by 2 bases and J by 2 bases, and 10 bases separated the two germline ends. Germline loops: CDR1 SGHVS, CDR2 FNYEAQ. The CDR3 reads CASSLSGLPYEQYF. The CDR3 DNA follows: TGTGCCAGCAGCTTAAGCGGGTTGCCCTACGAGCAGTACTTC.

The J gene is TRBJ1-4, the V gene TRBV10-3; 7 nucleotides agree with TRBD1. CDR3 length equals 15 residues. CDR1 is ENHRY, CDR2 SYGVKD, per germline. With 6 bases clipped from V and 3 bases from J, the junction kept 7 bases outside the gene matches. Here the CDR3 DNA reads TGTGCCATCAGACAAACAGGGGTGCCTAATGAAAAACTGTTTTTT. It yields the protein CAIRQTGVPNEKLFF.

The CDR3: CAISDSAQDTQYF. The DNA of the CDR3 is TGTGCCATCAGTGACTCGGCTCAAGATACGCAGTATTTT. The chain links TRBV10-3 to TRBJ2-3; D unresolved. The CDR3 loop spans 13 amino acids. The V and J ends lost 3 bases and 5 bases respectively, with 9 bases between them. The germline gives CDR1 ENHRY, CDR2 SYGVKD.

This chain joins TRBV15 and TRBJ1-3, with D unresolved. CDR3 length: 15 amino acids. The germline V and J ends were trimmed by 1 base and 1 base, with 8 bases remaining between them. Germline V gives CDR1 LNHNV, CDR2 YYDKDF (reference sequence). The CDR3 DNA is TGTGCCACCAGCAGAGTAGATGGTTCTGGAAACACCATATATTTT. Amino acids: CATSRVDGSGNTIYF.

The V call is TRBV5-3, the J call TRBJ2-5; no reliable D call. TRBV5-3 is classed as an ORF, of uncertain function. Trimming pared 1 base from V and 5 bases from J, leaving 9 bases between. The CDR3 is made up of 13 amino acids. The CDR3 DNA reads as TGTGCCAGAAGCTTGTGGGCGAGGGAGACCCAGTACTTC. It yields the protein CARSLWARETQYF.

The chain carries TRBV10-2 and TRBJ2-1; tentatively, D is TRBD2 (6 bases). Deletions cut 2 bases from V and 7 bases from J, with 9 bases between. Germline V gene sequence: CDR1 WSHSY, CDR2 SAAADI. The length of the CDR3 is 13 residues. In nucleotides, the CDR3 is TGCGCCAGCAGTGAGGGGACTTTGAATGAGCAGTTCTTC. It yields the protein CASSEGTLNEQFF.

This sequence joins TRBV2 and TRBJ1-3; D call uncertain. Looked up from germline, CDR1 is SNHLY and CDR2 is FYNNEI. Trimming pared 6 bases from V and 2 bases from J, leaving 14 bases between. The CDR3 length is 15 residues. Here the CDR3 reads CASSDSPRTGNTIYF. The CDR3 coding sequence is TGTGCCAGCAGCGATTCCCCTCGGACTGGAAACACCATATATTTT.

The V call is TRBV5-5, the J call TRBJ1-3; TRBD1 aligns across 7 bases. The trim removed 4 bases at V and 2 bases at J, leaving 6 bases unmatched. The germline CDR1 and CDR2 sequences are SGHKS and YYEKEE (reference sequence). The CDR3 totals 15 residues. In nucleotides, the CDR3 is TGTGCCAGCAGCCAGGACAGGTTGCCTGGAAACACCATATATTTT. Its translation: CASSQDRLPGNTIYF.

The V gene is TRBV28, the J gene TRBJ1-5; D might be TRBD1 (6 bases). The V gene lost 4 bases and the J gene lost 4 bases, with 14 bases spanning the gap. The CDR3 consists of 15 residues. Germline V gene lookup returns CDR1 MDHEN and CDR2 SYDVKM. CDR3 sequence (DNA): TGTGCCAGCAGTTCCCCAGGGGTTAGTAATCAGCCCCAGCATTTT. This encodes CASSSPGVSNQPQHF.

J is TRBJ1-2 and V is TRBV9; D may be TRBD1 (6 bases). V was pared by 4 bases and J by 0 bases, with 13 bases between. This CDR3 contains 15 residues. Germline CDR1 reads SGDLS; CDR2 reads YYNGEE. CDR3 protein: CASSSRTESNYGYTF. Here the CDR3 DNA reads TGTGCCAGCAGCTCAAGGACAGAATCTAACTATGGCTACACCTTC.

V usage is TRBV10-3 and J usage is TRBJ1-5; D might be TRBD1 (6 bases). Trimming took off 3 bases at V and 5 bases at J, with 14 bases between the two ends. The length of the CDR3 is 15 residues. Germline V lookup: CDR1 ENHRY, CDR2 SYGVKD. CDR3 sequence: CAISDGGRGDQPQHF. The CDR3 coding sequence is TGTGCCATCAGTGATGGGGGCAGGGGCGATCAGCCCCAGCATTTT.

The chain joins TRBV9 to TRBJ2-1, with 9 bases fitting TRBD1. The CDR3 has 18 amino acids. The germline gives CDR1 SGDLS, CDR2 YYNGEE. The junction had 14 bases not matched to a gene; V was cut back by 2 bases and J by 5 bases. Here the CDR3 DNA reads TGTGCCAGCAGCGTCCCCCCACATAAGCGGGACAGGGACAATGAGCAGTTCTTC. Amino acids: CASSVPPHKRDRDNEQFF.

This chain uses TRBV21-1 with TRBJ2-7; the table's TRBD1 call for D was not verified on the DNA. TRBV21-1 is a pseudogene. The CDR3 is made up of 19 amino acids. In nucleotides, the CDR3 is TGTGCCAGCAGGCACCCCCCGGGACAGGGTAAAGTATGCTCCTACGAGCAGTACTTC. This encodes CASRHPPGQGKVCSYEQYF.

The gene calls are TRBV28 and TRBJ2-5; D uncertain. The CDR3 contains 14 residues. Trimming cost V 3 bases and J 7 bases, with 15 bases left between them. Germline values: CDR1 MDHEN, CDR2 SYDVKM. CDR3 loop: CASSFGGALWTQYF. CDR3 DNA: TGTGCCAGCAGTTTTGGTGGTGCGCTTTGGACCCAGTACTTC.

The chain joins TRBV27 to TRBJ2-1; a possible D gene is TRBD2 (6 bases). Germline V lookup: CDR1 MNHEY, CDR2 SMNVEV (reference sequence). The CDR3 is made up of 15 amino acids. Trimming took 0 bases from V and 12 from J, leaving 18 bases between them. CDR3: CASSLSGLDNIGQFF. CDR3 nucleotide sequence: TGTGCCAGCAGTTTATCGGGACTGGACAACATAGGGCAGTTCTTC.

V usage is TRBV5-4 and J usage is TRBJ2-7; 9 bases fit TRBD2. CDR3 size: 15 residues. V was pared by 1 base and J by 2 bases, with 4 bases of the junction left unmatched. The germline V gene has CDR1 SGHNT and CDR2 YYREEE (reference sequence). The CDR3 loop reads CASSLPASGTYEQYF. CDR3 DNA sequence: TGTGCCAGCAGCTTGCCAGCTAGCGGGACCTACGAGCAGTACTTC.

This clone was found once. The chain uses TRBV15 and TRBJ2-7; D tentatively fits TRBD1 or TRBD2 (5 bases each). CDR3 size: 16 residues. V lost 0 bases to trimming and J lost 5 bases, with 17 bases between them. Germline V gives CDR1 LNHNV, CDR2 YYDKDF (reference sequence). As DNA, the CDR3 is TGTGCCACCAGCAGAGATCGAGGGGAGAAGGCACACGAGCAGTACTTC. Protein product: CATSRDRGEKAHEQYF.

The chain combines TRBV19 with TRBJ1-1; no definite D call. CDR1 and CDR2 (germline): LNHDA, SQIVND (reference sequence). The CDR3 sequence is 13 residues long. Trimming took off 7 bases at V and 0 bases at J, with 9 bases between the two ends. CDR3 nucleotide sequence: TGTGCCAGTACCCCCCTCATGAACACTGAAGCTTTCTTT. It is translated as CASTPLMNTEAFF.

The genes are TRBV2 and TRBJ1-1; maybe TRBD1 (6 bases). CDR1 SNHLY and CDR2 FYNNEI come from the germline V gene. Trimming shortened V by 4 bases and J by 6 bases, and 21 bases separated the two germline ends. The CDR3 length is 16 residues. This chain's CDR3 is CASSVGGVTGIAEAFF. The CDR3 DNA reads TGTGCCAGCAGTGTGGGTGGTGTTACAGGGATCGCTGAAGCTTTCTTT.

The rearrangement uses TRBV7-8 and TRBJ2-7; 7 bases map to TRBD2. Unmatched junction bases numbered 12, after V lost 5 bases and J lost 2 bases. The CDR3 runs to 16 residues. Germline V gene sequence: CDR1 SGHVS, CDR2 FQNEAQ. CDR3 region: CASSQLGLADTYEQYF. CDR3 DNA sequence: TGTGCCAGCAGCCAGCTGGGGCTAGCGGACACCTACGAGCAGTACTTC. Supplemented by reference TRBV7-8 and TRBJ2-7, the full variable domain reads GAGVSQSPRYKVAKRGQDVALRCDPISGHVSLFWYQQALGQGPEFLTYFQNEAQLDKSGLPSDRFFAERPEGSVSTLKIQRTQQEDSAVYLCASSQLGLADTYEQYFGPGTRLTVT.

The V gene is TRBV11-2, the J gene TRBJ2-4, with 8 nucleotides matching TRBD1. In germline, CDR1 is SGHAT, CDR2 FQNNGV. The CDR3 sequence is 16 residues long. The junction had 6 bases not matched to a gene; V was cut back by 5 bases and J by 0 bases. The CDR3 protein is CASSPGQGLAKNIQYF. The CDR3 bases are TGTGCCAGCAGCCCCGGACAGGGCCTAGCCAAAAACATTCAGTACTTC.

The chain carries TRBV9 and TRBJ1-5; D gene ambiguous. The CDR3 loop spans 14 amino acids. The ends were cut back, 6 bases at V and 5 bases at J, with 15 bases in the middle. Germline V CDR1 and CDR2: SGDLS, YYNGEE. CDR3 sequence: CASTTAAYYQPQHF. The CDR3, as DNA: TGTGCCAGCACGACGGCTGCCTACTATCAGCCCCAGCATTTT.

V and J are TRBV6-6 and TRBJ2-7, with D unclear. This CDR3 comprises 14 residues. The V gene lost 3 bases and the J gene lost 5 bases, with 14 bases spanning the gap. Germline loops: CDR1 MNHNY, CDR2 SVGAGI (reference sequence). CDR3 bases: TGTGCCAGCAGTTATTACGACAAAGGAGACGAGCAGTACTTC. Amino acid sequence: CASSYYDKGDEQYF.

The genes are TRBV5-4 and TRBJ2-2; possibly TRBD1 or TRBD2 for D (5 bases each). This CDR3 contains 17 residues. V lost 4 bases, J lost 0 bases, and 16 bases lay in between. The germline V gene has CDR1 SGHNT and CDR2 YYREEE (reference sequence). The CDR3 DNA reads as TGTGCCAGCAGCCCCGGGGCTAGCATATCGAACACCGGGGAGCTGTTTTTT. Residues: CASSPGASISNTGELFF.

This chain links TRBV7-9 with TRBJ2-4; 9 positions match TRBD2. The V gene end was trimmed by 3 bases and the J gene end by 8 bases; junction bases not matched to a gene: 8. This CDR3 region has 15 residues. CDR1 and CDR2 from the germline V gene are SEHNR and FQNEAQ (reference sequence). Here the CDR3 reads CASSFRAGGRDIQYF. The CDR3 DNA reads TGTGCCAGCAGCTTCCGAGCGGGAGGCAGGGACATTCAGTACTTC.

This sequence joins TRBV16 and TRBJ2-2, with D perhaps matching TRBD2 (7 bases). The CDR3 consists of 17 residues. The V gene lost 4 bases and the J gene lost 4 bases, with 19 bases spanning the gap. In germline, CDR1 is KGHSY, CDR2 FQNENV. The CDR3 coding sequence is TGTGCCAGCAGCCTTAGGAGTCAGGGGACTACCACCGGGGAGCTGTTTTTT. Translated, it gives CASSLRSQGTTTGELFF.

V gene TRBV13 combines with J gene TRBJ2-7; 8 bases map to TRBD2. Per germline, CDR1 PRHDT and CDR2 FYEKMQ (reference sequence). The CDR3 covers 20 residues. The CDR3 nucleotides read TGTTCATCCCAAACCGGGAACCACCCCTCCACTGCGGGAGGATCCTACGAGCAGTACTTC. This codes for CSSQTGNHPSTAGGSYEQYF.

The gene calls are TRBV6-1 and TRBJ1-1, with no clear D. The CDR3 covers 13 residues. Deletions cut 3 bases from V and 4 bases from J, with 9 bases between. Germline V gene sequence: CDR1 MNHNS, CDR2 SASEGT. The CDR3 nucleotides read TGTGCCAGCAGTGACGTCCAGAGCACTGAAGCTTTCTTT. Its translation: CASSDVQSTEAFF.

The rearrangement joins TRBV29-1 to TRBJ2-5; D unresolved. CDR1 and CDR2 (germline): SQVTM, ANQGSEA. This CDR3 comprises 13 residues. V was pared by 6 bases and J by 2 bases, with 13 bases between. In DNA form, the CDR3 reads TGCAGCGTCGTGGACGAGCATCAAGAGACCCAGTACTTC. This encodes CSVVDEHQETQYF.